This TCR beta chain was obtained from a study of metastatic and nonmetastatic thyroid tumors. No patient received treatment before thyroid surgery. TCRdb re-called clones from the PCR reads using MiXCR. Seen here are 6,000 to 8,000 clones, approximately 25% observed once, and the top ten hold roughly 6.1%. V shed 10 bases, J shed 8 bases, and the junction held 7 bases outside the gene matches. There are 12 residues in the CDR3. The germline gives CDR1 MNHEY, CDR2 SVGEGT. Specimen: adjacent normal tissue. The V call is TRBV6-2 or TRBV6-3, the J call TRBJ1-2; 10 positions agree with TRBD1. The receptor comes from a female donor with papillary thyroid cancer or a benign thyroid nodule (not recorded which). Some clones in this sample may be carry-over from other donors' samples. The CDR3 here is CATGTGVVGYTF. The CDR3 coding sequence is TGTGCCACCGGGACAGGGGTTGTCGGCTACACCTTC.